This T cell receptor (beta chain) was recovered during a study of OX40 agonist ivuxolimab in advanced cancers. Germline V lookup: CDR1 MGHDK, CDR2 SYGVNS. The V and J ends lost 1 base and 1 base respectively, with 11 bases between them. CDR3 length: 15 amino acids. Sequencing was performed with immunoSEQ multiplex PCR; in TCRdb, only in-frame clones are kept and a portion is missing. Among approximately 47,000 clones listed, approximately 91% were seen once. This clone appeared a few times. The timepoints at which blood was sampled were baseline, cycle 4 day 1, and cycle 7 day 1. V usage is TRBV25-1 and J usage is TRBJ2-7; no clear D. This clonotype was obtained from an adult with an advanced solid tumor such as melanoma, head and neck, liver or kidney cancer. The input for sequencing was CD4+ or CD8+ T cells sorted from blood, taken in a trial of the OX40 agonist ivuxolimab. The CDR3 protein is CASSESELRSYEQYF. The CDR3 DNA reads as TGTGCCAGCAGTGAATCCGAGCTTAGGTCCTACGAGCAGTACTTC.